These T cell receptor beta chains were read from a single sample in a study of chemoradiotherapy in HPV16-positive cancers. Profiled with immunoSEQ multiplex PCR; TCRdb holds only in-frame clones, not every one. The sample gives more than 1,500 clones, 75% to 85% of which show up once; around 5.4% is in the top ten. Sequencing was performed on tumor tissue, taken from a patient who underwent chemoradiotherapy. Receptors originate from a human donor with HPV-associated anogenital cancer. Each CDR3 is given with its conserved first and last residue. D genes are given only for firm matches. Clone size is stated in some rows and not others, as once, few, many or a class when expanded.

d_call: TRBD1
j_call: TRBJ1-2
v_call: TRBV10-3
clone_size: large
cdr3_nt: TGTGCCATCACTATGACAGGGCTTGGCTACACCTTC
cdr3_aa: CAITMTGLGYTF

d_call: -
j_call: TRBJ2-1
v_call: TRBV11-1
clone_size: -
cdr3_nt: TGTGCCAGCAGCTCCGACAGGATATCCTACAATGAGCAGTTCTTC
cdr3_aa: CASSSDRISYNEQFF

d_call: -
j_call: TRBJ1-1
v_call: TRBV18
clone_size: once
cdr3_nt: TGTGCCAGCTCACCACCGGCCAGCCAGCTGAACACTGAAGCTTTCTTT
cdr3_aa: CASSPPASQLNTEAFF

d_call: TRBD1
j_call: TRBJ1-5
v_call: TRBV18
clone_size: once
cdr3_nt: TGTGCCAGCTCACCTACGACAGGGGAGTATCAGCCCCAGCATTTT
cdr3_aa: CASSPTTGEYQPQHF

d_call: -
j_call: TRBJ2-7
v_call: TRBV30
clone_size: -
cdr3_nt: TGTGCCTGGAGTCGATCCAGACAGTACGAGCAGTACTTC
cdr3_aa: CAWSRSRQYEQYF

d_call: TRBD1
j_call: TRBJ1-1
v_call: TRBV11-3
clone_size: -
cdr3_nt: TGTGCCAGCAGCCCGGGACAGGGAATGAACACTGAAGCTTTCTTT
cdr3_aa: CASSPGQGMNTEAFF

d_call: -
j_call: TRBJ1-6
v_call: TRBV19
clone_size: once
cdr3_nt: TGTGCCAGTAGTGCAACAGGGATTTCACCCCTCCACTTT
cdr3_aa: CASSATGISPLHF

d_call: -
j_call: TRBJ1-2
v_call: TRBV18
clone_size: -
cdr3_nt: TGTGCCAGCTCACCCGAGGTCATAACCTTGGGCGGCTACACCTTC
cdr3_aa: CASSPEVITLGGYTF

d_call: TRBD1
j_call: TRBJ1-6
v_call: TRBV18
clone_size: -
cdr3_nt: TGTGCCAGCTCACCATTTACCTCGGGACAGGGTCAGTCACCCCTCCACTTT
cdr3_aa: CASSPFTSGQGQSPLHF

d_call: TRBD1
j_call: TRBJ1-5
v_call: TRBV6-5
clone_size: -
cdr3_nt: TGTGCCAGCAGTTGGGGGACAGGGGATCAGCCCCAGCATTTT
cdr3_aa: CASSWGTGDQPQHF

d_call: -
j_call: TRBJ2-7
v_call: TRBV5-1
clone_size: -
cdr3_nt: TGCGCCAGCAGCACTCAACAGGGCTACGAGCAGTACTTC
cdr3_aa: CASSTQQGYEQYF

d_call: -
j_call: TRBJ1-3
v_call: TRBV2
clone_size: -
cdr3_nt: TGTGCCAGCAGTGTCGACAGGCGCTCTGGAAACACCATATATTTT
cdr3_aa: CASSVDRRSGNTIYF